This T cell receptor (beta chain) was recovered during a study of blood T cells in healthy people across ages. The germline gives CDR1 LGHDT, CDR2 YNNKEL (reference sequence). The CDR3 sequence is 13 residues long. V lost 4 bases to trimming and J lost 2 bases, with 6 bases between them. This clonotype was recorded many times. What it binds is unknown. Through a sample-barcoded 5' primer and a J-beta primer mix, a second PCR was run for roughly 6 to 12 cycles. TCRdb reprocessed the 5' RACE reads with MiXCR, giving one entry per CDR3 protein. Here the sample spans under 1 million distinct CDR3 sequences, approximately 48% being singletons. Study results and caveats: CMV status of donors was unknown, possibly confounding expanded clonotype changes. Conclusively comparing naive with antigen-experienced cells was impossible with unsorted PBMCs.

The authors drew approximately 9 milliliters of peripheral blood from each donor. Sample: blood. The chain links TRBV3-1 to TRBJ2-1; D is perhaps TRBD1 (6 bases). This receptor was obtained from a man aged 55 to 70 in good health. The CDR3 loop is CASSRGPYNEQFF. Here the CDR3 DNA reads TGTGCCAGCAGCCGGGGGCCCTACAATGAGCAGTTCTTC.